The entry that follows covers one T cell receptor (beta chain) sequence. Its antigen is currently not known. Base qualities are missing; no much larger clone stands one base away. The sample is drawn from a study of T cell responses to AZD1222 COVID-19 vaccine (dated by TCRdb to about 2021). Some background on the complete study: AZD1222 recipients with second doses at about 4 weeks or about 12 weeks were pooled, because spike-specific TCR depth and breadth did not differ between schedules. A total of under 250 trial participants underwent TCR sequencing, of whom 207 had received two doses of AZD1222 and 26 had received two doses of the MenACWY control vaccine. Trial participants were enrolled into age subgroups of 18-55, 56-69 and 70-plus years, which contained around 150, 28 and 57 TCR-sequenced participants, respectively. Results the study describes overall, beyond this receptor: Because no day 14 peak-response samples were available, repertoires were characterized only after the peak T cell response. Conclusions about previously exposed vaccinees are limited, since just five or six AZD1222 recipients were seropositive for SARS-CoV-2 at baseline. In the small 56-69-year group, the increase in depth fell short of significance, most likely because of low power. CD4 TCRs associated with the vaccine covered the entire spike protein, and the dominant responses were in regions 160-218 and 743-854. Participants were mostly white British, with more females than males. The authors suggested clonal diversity may have been underestimated. Reportedly, close to half of the unique spike-specific TCRs recognized epitopes lying outside the regions that are mutated in the B.1.351 and B.1.1.7 variants. After two AZD1222 doses, spike-specific TCR breadth and depth were significantly higher than at day 0 and than in MenACWY recipients.

A distance of 10 bases separates the germline ends of V and J, which lose 2 bases and 4 bases respectively. From its cysteine to its phenylalanine, the CDR3 spans 14 amino acids. Kept here is only the CDR3 DNA, which spans 42 bases and is read in frame from base 1. Looking up the germline V gene yields CDR1 SGHTA and CDR2 FQGNSA. The CDR3 regions of human TCRbeta chains were analyzed by immunosequencing. The study's own analysis went as follows. TCRs in the repertoires were matched against a reference library of SARS-CoV-2-specific TCRs that had been generated with the MIRA antigen-specificity platform. Breadth was defined as the fraction of unique TCRs that were SARS-CoV-2-associated, and depth was defined as the fraction of total T cells that were SARS-CoV-2-associated. Each spike-specific TCR was assigned to its reactive spike region and to a CD4 or CD8 class using the MIRA data. Log10-transformed breadth and depth values were compared by one-way ANOVA with Sidak's multiple comparisons tests. TCRdb took this table from immuneACCESS and kept in-frame rearrangements with V and J called. Such tables lack part of the clones; where checked against another copy, unresolved V genes explain under half of the gap, and the rest is unexplained. Clonal size and the V and J genes are those of that table, whereas D and trimming came from the DNA. For this sample the table gives about 110,000 clones, of which more than 70% were detected only once. 3% to 3.5% of the sample is in the top ten clones.

The time point label of this sample denotes: baseline before first vaccination. The vaccinee samples were drawn from two UK trials, COV001 and COV002, one of which was a single-blind randomized controlled phase 2/3 trial testing AZD1222 (ChAdOx1 nCoV-19) in healthy adults. For TCRbeta chain sequencing, PBMC samples from trial participants were taken at day 0 and at day 28 after the second dose. The sequence came from an adult in good health. Recombination connected TRBV7-2 to TRBJ2-3, with a weak D call of TRBD2 (6 bases match). Specimen: peripheral blood, collected on day 0 of AZD1222 vaccination. The DNA sequence is as follows: TGTGCCAGCAGCTTATCACTAGCCCCAGATACGCAGTATTTT. The translation is CASSLSLAPDTQYF.